What follows are 17 T cell receptor beta chains derived from one specimen sequenced in a study of T cell responses to AZD1222 COVID-19 vaccine. Sequenced by immunoSEQ multiplex PCR; TCRdb stores in-frame clones only, minus some. The sample lists about 130,000 clones, 90% occurring once. Sequenced here: peripheral blood, sampled on day 0 of MenACWY control vaccination. The receptors stem from an adult in good health.

The gene calls are TRBV12-3 or TRBV12-4 and TRBJ1-4; TRBD1 is a possible D gene (5 bases). The CDR3 has 13 residues. The V and J ends lost 4 bases and 6 bases respectively, with 9 bases between them. CDR3: CASSWGGDEKLFF. Here the CDR3 DNA reads TGTGCCAGCAGTTGGGGAGGGGATGAAAAACTGTTTTTT.

This chain uses TRBV11-2 with TRBJ2-1; perhaps TRBD2 as D (6 bases). Germline lookup yields CDR1 SGHAT and CDR2 FQNNGV. Trimming left V 8 bases short and J 1 base short, with 12 bases between. CDR3 length: 14 residues. CDR3 region: CASSKEGSYNEQFF. CDR3 nucleotides: TGTGCCAGCTCTAAGGAGGGTTCCTACAATGAGCAGTTCTTC.

The rearrangement links TRBV6-1 to TRBJ1-5; possibly TRBD1 for D (5 bases). The V gene's germline CDR1 is MNHNS and CDR2 SASEGT. V lost 3 bases, J lost 5 bases, and 8 bases lay in between. The CDR3 runs to 13 residues. The CDR3 nucleotides are TGTGCCAGCAGTGACAGGGATTATCAGCCCCAGCATTTT. It encodes CASSDRDYQPQHF.

The chain recombines TRBV4-1 with TRBJ2-2, with D unresolved. In germline, CDR1 is MGHRA, CDR2 YSYEKL. This CDR3 spans 15 amino acids. The germline V and J ends were trimmed by 0 bases and 1 base, with 6 bases remaining between them. The CDR3 is CASSQEGRNTGELFF. The CDR3 DNA follows: TGCGCCAGCAGCCAAGAAGGAAGGAACACCGGGGAGCTGTTTTTT.

The chain has TRBV24-1 and TRBJ2-3; 9 positions match TRBD1. The germline V gene encodes CDR1 KGHDR and CDR2 SFDVKD. After removal of 3 bases from V and 0 bases from J, the junction contained 6 bases not matched to a gene. This CDR3 contains 17 residues. Here the CDR3 DNA reads TGTGCCACCAGTGATCCCACAGGGGGCCTTAGCACAGATACGCAGTATTTT. It is translated as CATSDPTGGLSTDTQYF.

CDR3 nucleotide sequence: TGTGCCAGCAGTAAAACGTGGGAGACCTCCTACAATGAGCAGTTCTTC. Amino acids: CASSKTWETSYNEQFF. This chain links TRBV2 with TRBJ2-1; a possible D gene is TRBD2 (5 bases). Germline V gives CDR1 SNHLY, CDR2 FYNNEI. The CDR3 has 16 amino acids. Trimming left V 5 bases short and J 0 bases short, with 14 bases between. The variable domain in full, with the rest retrieved from reference TRBV2 and TRBJ2-1, is EPEVTQTPSHQVTQMGQEVILRCVPISNHLYFYWYRQILGQKVEFLVSFYNNEISEKSEIFDDQFSVERPDGSNFTLKIRSTKLEDSAMYFCASSKTWETSYNEQFFGPGTRLTVL.

The chain links TRBV6-1 to TRBJ2-2; TRBD1 is a possible D gene (6 bases). CDR1 and CDR2 from the germline V gene are MNHNS and SASEGT. The CDR3 is 16 amino acids. The germline V and J ends were trimmed by 4 bases and 6 bases, with 18 bases remaining between them. CDR3 DNA: TGTGCCAGCAGTGGGGGACACTCGGGAAGGGCCGGGGAGCTGTTTTTT. Residues: CASSGGHSGRAGELFF.

The V and J genes are TRBV15 and TRBJ1-5; 7 positions match TRBD1. J was trimmed by 6 bases and V by 4 bases; bases with no gene match: 6. This CDR3 is built from 14 residues. Looked up from germline, CDR1 is LNHNV and CDR2 is YYDKDF (reference sequence). The CDR3 DNA sequence: TGTGCCACCAGCACGACAGGGTTCGGTCAGCCCCAGCATTTT. As protein: CATSTTGFGQPQHF. The complete variable domain, with remaining parts taken from reference TRBV15 and TRBJ1-5, reads DAMVIQNPRYQVTQFGKPVTLSCSQTLNHNVMYWYQQKSSQAPKLLFHYYDKDFNNEADTPDNFQSRRPNTSFCFLDIRSPGLGDTAMYLCATSTTGFGQPQHFGDGTRLSIL.

This clone was seen just once. The genes are TRBV7-9 and TRBJ2-7, with D possibly being TRBD1 (6 bases). This CDR3 contains 16 residues. The germline V gene encodes CDR1 SEHNR and CDR2 FQNEAQ (reference sequence). V gave up 1 base and J gave up 3 bases, with 16 bases separating them. The CDR3 sequence is CASSLGQQGPDYEQYF. In DNA form, the CDR3 reads TGTGCCAGCAGCTTAGGGCAACAGGGTCCCGACTACGAGCAGTACTTC.

This chain links TRBV19 with TRBJ1-4; 7 bases are a match to TRBD1. CDR1 LNHDA and CDR2 SQIVND come from the germline V gene (reference sequence). J was trimmed by 4 bases and V by 6 bases; bases with no gene match: 8. The CDR3 is made up of 15 amino acids. The CDR3 DNA reads as TGTGCCAGTAGCAAACAGGGGAGACTTAATGAAAAACTGTTTTTT. Residues: CASSKQGRLNEKLFF.

This rearrangement joins TRBV7-3 to TRBJ2-1; D call uncertain. Germline V gene lookup returns CDR1 SGHTA and CDR2 FQGTGA. The CDR3 is made up of 13 amino acids. The V end was cut by 5 bases, the J end by 6 bases, with 11 bases between. The CDR3 DNA sequence: TGTGCCAGCAGCCCTTGGGCTAGCAATGAGCAGTTCTTC. This translates into CASSPWASNEQFF.

The chain joins TRBV4-3 to TRBJ2-5, with D possibly being TRBD1 (5 bases). V was clipped by 1 base and J by 7 bases, with 10 bases between them. The germline V gene has CDR1 LGHNA and CDR2 YSLEER. The CDR3 totals 13 residues. CDR3 residues: CASSQVWGATQYF. CDR3 sequence (DNA): TGCGCCAGCAGCCAAGTGTGGGGCGCGACCCAGTACTTC.

The chain links TRBV9 to TRBJ2-7, with D perhaps matching TRBD2 (5 bases). Germline-derived CDR1 and CDR2 are SGDLS and YYNGEE. This CDR3 contains 13 residues. Trimming removed 8 bases from V and 7 bases from J, with 19 bases in between. CDR3 in DNA: TGTGCCAGTTCCTGGCGGACCGAGGGAGAGCAGTACTTC. Protein: CASSWRTEGEQYF.

With respect to this clone: This specimen includes other DNA sequences encoding the same CDR3. V is TRBV6-5 and J is TRBJ1-1; 10 nucleotides agree with TRBD1. Germline CDR1 reads MNHEY; CDR2 reads SVGAGI. CDR3 length equals 14 residues. The ends lost 4 bases at V and 7 bases at J; junction bases unmatched: 6. CDR3 protein: CASSFDRGLGEAFF. As DNA, the CDR3 is TGTGCCAGCAGTTTCGACAGGGGGCTTGGTGAAGCTTTCTTT.

The chain links TRBV5-1 to TRBJ2-7, with D possibly matching TRBD2 (6 bases). Germline lookup yields CDR1 SGHRS and CDR2 YFSETQ. V was cut by 4 bases and J by 7 bases, with 15 bases left in between. CDR3 length equals 13 residues. Written as DNA, the CDR3 is TGCGCCAGCAGCAGCGAATCGGCGGGGGAGCAGTACTTC. Encoded protein: CASSSESAGEQYF.

The gene calls are TRBV6-2 or TRBV6-3 and TRBJ2-1; 14 bases are shared with TRBD2. This CDR3 has 16 amino acids. The germline CDR1 and CDR2 sequences are MNHEY and SVGEGT. J gave up 7 bases and V 4 bases, and 6 bases lay outside the gene matches. The CDR3 region has the DNA TGTGCCAGCAGTTCCCCGGGACTAGCGGGAGAAAATGAGCAGTTCTTC. Residues: CASSSPGLAGENEQFF.

The J gene is TRBJ2-1, the V gene TRBV28, with D possibly TRBD2 on 5 matching bases. The CDR3 totals 12 residues. Trimming cost V 4 bases and J 7 bases, with 8 bases left between them. Germline CDR1 MDHEN, CDR2 SYDVKM. CDR3 bases: TGTGCCAGCAGTTATAGGAGGAATGAGCAGTTCTTC. It encodes CASSYRRNEQFF.